The present TCR beta chain was sequenced within a study of tumor and adjacent non-tumor tissue in lung cancer. Overall study: Histology: 12 adenocarcinoma, a couple of squamous cell carcinoma, 1 small cell lung cancer. Findings and limits, study-wide: In normal lung, the top 100 clones were significantly more dominant than in tumor. Tumor tissue had significantly higher TCR diversity than normal lung.

No cell sorting was done before RNA was extracted from the tissue. Chemotherapy-naive patients with new lung cancer underwent thoracic surgery in China, August–late 2014. Points on this clonotype: What it recognizes is unknown. The junction departs from the called germline gene at one end, perhaps through a read error.

This CDR3 is built from 13 residues. CDR1 SGHAT and CDR2 FQNNGV come from the germline V gene. Three rounds of nested PCR, following a modified ARM-PCR protocol, produced the TCRbeta library. TCRdb re-derived calls from the multiplex PCR reads in MiXCR, one entry per CDR3 protein. This table has approximately 110,000 distinct CDR3 sequences, roughly 75% appearing once. This chain connects TRBV11-2 to TRBJ2-7, with D unresolved. Material: lung tumor tissue. This TCR was recovered from a woman in her sixties with non-small cell lung cancer. The CDR3 region is CASNLPPQREQYF. CDR3 bases: TGTGCCAGCAACCTTCCTCCCCAGCGCGAGCAGTATTTC.